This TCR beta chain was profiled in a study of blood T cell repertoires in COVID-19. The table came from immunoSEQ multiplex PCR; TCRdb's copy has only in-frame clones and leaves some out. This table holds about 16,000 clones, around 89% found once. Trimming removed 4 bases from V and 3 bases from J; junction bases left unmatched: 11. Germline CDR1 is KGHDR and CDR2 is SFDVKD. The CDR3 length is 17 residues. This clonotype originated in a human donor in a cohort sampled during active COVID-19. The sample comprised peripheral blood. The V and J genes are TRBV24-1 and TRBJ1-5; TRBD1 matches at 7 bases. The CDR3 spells CATSELGTVGSNQPQHF. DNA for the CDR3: TGTGCCACCAGTGAGTTAGGGACAGTAGGGTCCAATCAGCCCCAGCATTTT.